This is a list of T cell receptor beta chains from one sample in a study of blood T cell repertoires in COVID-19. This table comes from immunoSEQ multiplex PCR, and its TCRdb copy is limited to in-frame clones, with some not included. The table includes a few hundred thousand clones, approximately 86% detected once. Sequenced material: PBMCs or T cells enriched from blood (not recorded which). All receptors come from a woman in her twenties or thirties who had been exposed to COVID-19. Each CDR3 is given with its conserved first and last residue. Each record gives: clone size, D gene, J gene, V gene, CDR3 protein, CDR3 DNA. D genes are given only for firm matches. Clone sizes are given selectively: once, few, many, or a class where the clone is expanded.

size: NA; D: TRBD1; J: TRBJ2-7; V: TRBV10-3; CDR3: CAIGAGTGPTYEQYF; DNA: TGTGCCATCGGAGCAGGGACAGGGCCTACCTACGAGCAGTACTTC
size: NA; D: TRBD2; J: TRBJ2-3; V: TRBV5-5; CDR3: CASSLAGSGGNTDTQYF; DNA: TGTGCCAGCAGCTTGGCCGGTAGCGGGGGTAACACAGATACGCAGTATTTT
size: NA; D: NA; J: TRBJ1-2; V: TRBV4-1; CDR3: CASSLGANYGYTF; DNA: TGCGCCAGCAGCCTGGGAGCTAACTATGGCTACACCTTC
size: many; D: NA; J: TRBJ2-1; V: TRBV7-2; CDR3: CASSRPFREIYNEQFF; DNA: TGTGCCAGCAGCCGGCCCTTCAGGGAAATTTACAATGAGCAGTTCTTC
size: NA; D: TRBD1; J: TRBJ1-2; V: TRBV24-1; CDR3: CATSAPGQGATF; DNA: TGTGCCACCAGTGCTCCGGGACAGGGGGCCACCTTC
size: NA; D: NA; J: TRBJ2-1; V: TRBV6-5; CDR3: CASSLGQGNEQFF; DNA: TGTGCCAGCAGTTTAGGCCAGGGGAATGAGCAGTTCTTC
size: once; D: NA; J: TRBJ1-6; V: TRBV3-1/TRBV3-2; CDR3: CASSCTYPIIHHNSPLHF; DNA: TGTGCCAGCAGCTGTACGTATCCCATCATACATCATAATTCACCCCTCCACTTT
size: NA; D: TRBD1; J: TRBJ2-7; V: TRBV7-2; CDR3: CASSLETGTYEQYF; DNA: TGTGCCAGCAGCCTCGAGACAGGGACCTACGAGCAGTACTTC
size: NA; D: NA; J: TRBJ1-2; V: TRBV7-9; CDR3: CASSLVSGNGYTF; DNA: TGTGCCAGCAGCTTAGTCTCAGGGAATGGCTACACCTTC
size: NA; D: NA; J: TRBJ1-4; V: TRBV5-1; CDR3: CASARGLSEKLFF; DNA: TGCGCCAGCGCCAGGGGATTAAGTGAAAAACTGTTTTTT
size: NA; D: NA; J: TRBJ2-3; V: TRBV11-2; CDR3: CASSLVLYTQYF; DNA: TGTGCCAGCAGCTTAGTCCTTTATACGCAGTATTTT